The following is a TCR beta chain sequence with its context. This CDR3 region has 15 residues. Germline values: CDR1 KGHDR, CDR2 SFDVKD. V was trimmed by 3 bases and J by 2 bases, leaving 10 bases between them. The data were taken from a study of blood T cells in healthy people across ages. A second PCR, run for about 6 to 12 cycles, used a sample-barcoded 5' primer plus a J-beta primer mix. TCRdb reanalysed the 5' RACE reads using MiXCR and keeps one entry per CDR3 protein. The table records hundreds of thousands of distinct CDR3 sequences, about 53% of them present only once. Whenever a sample was processed, at least 6 million PBMCs were isolated.

The receptor comes from an elderly man in good health. J is TRBJ2-1 and V is TRBV24-1; maybe TRBD1 (6 bases). Source material: blood. The CDR3 loop reads CATSDAGVTYNEQFF. CDR3 DNA sequence: TGTGCCACCAGTGATGCAGGGGTTACCTACAATGAGCAGTTCTTC.